This T cell receptor beta chain appears in the sequencing data of a study of vaccination and CD4 T cells after COVID-19. Described treatment: approximately 9-day PBMC culture with coronavirus spike peptide pools or control peptides (ViraFEST assay). Sequencing of cultured CD4+ T cell DNA used the Oncomine TCR Beta short-read assay. From the PCR reads, TCRdb called clonotypes with MiXCR, one entry per CDR3 protein. This repertoire shows about 9,200 distinct CDR3 sequences, just over 60% found once; its top ten account for 17%. The table lists this clonotype with a few counts. Its antigen is as yet unknown. With 4 bases clipped from V and 0 bases from J, the junction kept 7 bases outside the gene matches. This CDR3 comprises 17 residues. Germline assignment: CDR1 MNHEY and CDR2 SVGAGI.

Sequencing input: CD4+ T cells from blood, cultured in vitro. The rearrangement uses TRBV6-5 and TRBJ2-3, with TRBD1 identical over 10 bases. This receptor was taken from a human donor who had recovered from COVID-19. The CDR3 DNA follows: TGTGCCAGCAGTTTCTATCCGGGACAGGGGAGCACAGATACGCAGTATTTT. Protein product: CASSFYPGQGSTDTQYF.